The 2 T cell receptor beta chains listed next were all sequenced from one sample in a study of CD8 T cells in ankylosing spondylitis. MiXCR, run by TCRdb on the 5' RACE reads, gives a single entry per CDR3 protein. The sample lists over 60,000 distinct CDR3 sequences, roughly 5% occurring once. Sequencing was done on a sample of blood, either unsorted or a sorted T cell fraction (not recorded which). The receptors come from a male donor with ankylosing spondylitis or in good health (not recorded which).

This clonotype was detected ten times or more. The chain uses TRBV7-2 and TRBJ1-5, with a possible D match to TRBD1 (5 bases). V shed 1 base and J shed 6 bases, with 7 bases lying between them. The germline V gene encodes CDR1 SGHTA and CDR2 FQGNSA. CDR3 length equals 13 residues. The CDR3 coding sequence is TGTGCCAGCAGCTTAGACGGGGGTCAGCCCCAGCATTTT. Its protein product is CASSLDGGQPQHF.

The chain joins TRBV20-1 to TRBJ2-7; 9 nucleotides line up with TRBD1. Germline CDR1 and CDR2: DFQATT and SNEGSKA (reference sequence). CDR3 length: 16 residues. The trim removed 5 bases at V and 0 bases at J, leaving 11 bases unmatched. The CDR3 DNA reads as TGCAGTGCTTGGGACAGGGCGTACGGAGGCTCCTACGAGCAGTACTTC. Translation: CSAWDRAYGGSYEQYF.